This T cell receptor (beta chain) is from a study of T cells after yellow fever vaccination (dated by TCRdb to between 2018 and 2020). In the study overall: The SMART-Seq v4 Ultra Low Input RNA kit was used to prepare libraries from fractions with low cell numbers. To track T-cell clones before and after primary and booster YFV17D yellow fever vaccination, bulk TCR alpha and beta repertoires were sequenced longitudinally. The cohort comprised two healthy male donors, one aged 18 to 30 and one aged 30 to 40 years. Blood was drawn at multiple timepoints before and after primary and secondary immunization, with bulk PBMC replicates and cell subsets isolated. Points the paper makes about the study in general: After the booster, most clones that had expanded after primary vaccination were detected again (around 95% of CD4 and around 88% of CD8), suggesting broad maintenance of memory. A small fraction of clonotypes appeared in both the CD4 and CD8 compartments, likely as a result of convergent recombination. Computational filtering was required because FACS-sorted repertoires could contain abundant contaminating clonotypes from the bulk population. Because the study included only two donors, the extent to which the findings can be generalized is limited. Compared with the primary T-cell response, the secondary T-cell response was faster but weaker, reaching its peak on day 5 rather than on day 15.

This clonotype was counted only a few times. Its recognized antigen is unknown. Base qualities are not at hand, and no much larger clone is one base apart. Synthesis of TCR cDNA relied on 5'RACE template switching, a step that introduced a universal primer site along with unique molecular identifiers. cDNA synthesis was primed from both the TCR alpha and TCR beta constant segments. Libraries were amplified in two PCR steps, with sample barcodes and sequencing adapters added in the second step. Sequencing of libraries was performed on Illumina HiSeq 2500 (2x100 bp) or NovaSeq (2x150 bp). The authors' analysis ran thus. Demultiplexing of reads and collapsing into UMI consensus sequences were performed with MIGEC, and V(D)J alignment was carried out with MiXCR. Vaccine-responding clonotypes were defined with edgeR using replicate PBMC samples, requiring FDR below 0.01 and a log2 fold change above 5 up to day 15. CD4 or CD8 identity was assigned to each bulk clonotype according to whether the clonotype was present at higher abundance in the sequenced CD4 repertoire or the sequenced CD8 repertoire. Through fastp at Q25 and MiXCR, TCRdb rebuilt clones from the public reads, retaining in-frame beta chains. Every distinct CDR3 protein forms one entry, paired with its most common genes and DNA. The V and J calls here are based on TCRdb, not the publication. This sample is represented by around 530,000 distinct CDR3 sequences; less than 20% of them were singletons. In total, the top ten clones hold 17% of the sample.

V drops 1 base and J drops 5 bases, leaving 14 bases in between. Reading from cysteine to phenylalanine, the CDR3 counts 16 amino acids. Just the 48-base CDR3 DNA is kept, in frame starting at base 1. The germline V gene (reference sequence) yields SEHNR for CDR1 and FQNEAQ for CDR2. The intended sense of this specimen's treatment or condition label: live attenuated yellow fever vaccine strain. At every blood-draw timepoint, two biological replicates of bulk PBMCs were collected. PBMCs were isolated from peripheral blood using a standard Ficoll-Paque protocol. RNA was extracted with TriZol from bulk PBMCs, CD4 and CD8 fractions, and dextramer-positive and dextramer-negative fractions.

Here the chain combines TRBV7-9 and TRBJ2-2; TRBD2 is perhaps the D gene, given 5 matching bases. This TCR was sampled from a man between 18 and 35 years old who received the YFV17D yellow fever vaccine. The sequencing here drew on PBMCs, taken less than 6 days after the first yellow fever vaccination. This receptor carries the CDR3 CASSLVRLAGTGELFF. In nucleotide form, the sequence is TGTGCCAGCAGCTTAGTTCGGCTAGCTGGAACCGGGGAGCTGTTTTTT.